Below, 24 T cell receptor beta chains from the same sample are listed, as sequenced in a study of identifying expanded T cells in peripheral blood. The data were produced by immunoSEQ multiplex PCR, yet TCRdb's version contains in-frame clones alone and is incomplete. The top ten clones hold 6.5% to 9% of a sample with roughly 120,000 clones, about nine tenths of them seen once. The sequencing sample was made of blood. The origin of the receptors is a person aged 18 to 70 in good health.

The genes are TRBV29-1 and TRBJ1-2; D perhaps matches TRBD1 (6 bases). The CDR3 totals 16 residues. The V gene lost 5 bases and the J gene lost 0 bases, with 19 bases spanning the gap. CDR1 is SQVTM, CDR2 ANQGSEA, per germline. CDR3 nucleotides: TGCAGCGTTAGACAGGACGGGGGCTCAGCTAACTATGGCTACACCTTC. Amino acid sequence: CSVRQDGGSANYGYTF.

V and J are TRBV7-3 and TRBJ2-2; 9 nucleotides agree with TRBD1. CDR1 and CDR2 (germline): SGHTA, FQGTGA. The CDR3 has 17 residues. J gave up 5 bases and V 5 bases, and 12 bases lay outside the gene matches. For the CDR3, the DNA is TGTGCCAGCAGCCACTACTACTTGGGACAGGGTACCGGGGAGCTGTTTTTT. Translating gives CASSHYYLGQGTGELFF.

The chain joins TRBV4-2 to TRBJ2-3, with D perhaps TRBD1 (7 bases). With 4 bases removed from V and 5 bases from J, the gap between germline ends came to 13 bases. Germline V gene data show CDR1 as LGHNA and CDR2 as YNFKEQ. This CDR3 region has 14 residues. CDR3 region: CASSPGQEGDTQYF. The CDR3 nucleotides read TGTGCCAGCAGCCCTGGACAGGAGGGAGATACGCAGTATTTT.

The chain links TRBV5-6 to TRBJ1-4; D uncertain. Germline CDR1 is SGHDT and CDR2 is YYEEEE. V gave up 5 bases and J gave up 8 bases, with 16 bases separating them. This CDR3 contains 14 residues. In nucleotides, the CDR3 is TGTGCCAGCAGTCAAGTGGGCAGAGGGGAAAAACTGTTTTTT. Translated, it gives CASSQVGRGEKLFF.

This clone was observed many times. The rearrangement joins TRBV5-4 to TRBJ2-4; D gene uncertain. Trimming removed 2 bases at V and 0 bases at J, with 15 bases between. Looked up from germline, CDR1 is SGHNT and CDR2 is YYREEE (reference sequence). This CDR3 spans 17 amino acids. DNA for the CDR3: TGTGCCAGCAGCTTCCAGACTTCCATGGTAGCCAAAAACATTCAGTACTTC. Translating gives CASSFQTSMVAKNIQYF.

The J gene is TRBJ2-3, the V gene TRBV11-3; D may be TRBD2 (5 bases). The CDR3 is made up of 14 amino acids. CDR1 and CDR2 from the germline V gene are SGHNT and YENEEA. With 2 bases removed from V and 2 bases from J, the gap between germline ends came to 8 bases. The CDR3 region is CASSLSGITDTQYF. CDR3 in DNA: TGTGCCAGCAGCTTATCGGGGATCACAGATACGCAGTATTTT.

A remark on this clone: Other nucleotide sequences in the sample specify the same CDR3. V gene TRBV19 combines with J gene TRBJ1-5; D remains unclear. Trimming stripped 4 bases from V and 0 bases from J, with 4 bases between. Germline lookup yields CDR1 LNHDA and CDR2 SQIVND (reference sequence). The CDR3 has 13 amino acids. CDR3 sequence (DNA): TGTGCCAGTAGTAGGGATAGCAATCAGCCCCAGCATTTT. The encoded protein is CASSRDSNQPQHF.

The genes are TRBV7-9 and TRBJ2-5, with 13 bases lining up with TRBD2. The CDR3 consists of 15 residues. Germline V gives CDR1 SEHNR, CDR2 FQNEAQ (reference sequence). The ends lost 4 bases at V and 5 bases at J; junction bases unmatched: 4. The DNA of the CDR3 is TGTGCCAGCAGCTCGGGGACTAGCGGGGTTGAGACCCAGTACTTC. Protein: CASSSGTSGVETQYF.

The rearrangement joins TRBV7-9 to TRBJ2-7; tentative D call: TRBD2 (7 bases). In germline, CDR1 is SEHNR, CDR2 FQNEAQ (reference sequence). The CDR3 totals 19 residues. V was shortened by 7 bases and J by 0 bases, with 28 bases between the two germline ends. The CDR3 nucleotides are TGTGCCAGCACATCTTATGGTGGGGGGGGACACCAGATCTCCTACGAGCAGTACTTC. Translating it yields CASTSYGGGGHQISYEQYF.

The genes are TRBV11-2 and TRBJ2-3; 12 bases fit TRBD2. This CDR3 region has 17 residues. Germline CDR1 and CDR2: SGHAT and FQNNGV. The J segment lost 5 bases and the V segment lost 3 bases, leaving 9 bases of the junction unmatched. CDR3 nucleotide sequence: TGTGCCAGCAGCTTGGCTAGCGGGGGGGGGTTACTAGATACGCAGTATTTT. Amino acids: CASSLASGGGLLDTQYF.

V and J are TRBV27 and TRBJ1-2; TRBD1 matches at 8 bases. The CDR3 spans 13 residues. V lost 10 bases and J lost 4; bases outside the gene matches: 8. The V gene's germline CDR1 is MNHEY and CDR2 SMNVEV (reference sequence). The CDR3 region is CATQSDRAYGYTF. The CDR3 DNA follows: TGTGCCACCCAATCGGACAGGGCCTATGGCTACACCTTC.

Written as DNA, the CDR3 is TGTGCCAGCAGCCGTGTAGCGGGGGGTGTGACAGATACGCAGTATTTT. This sequence encodes CASSRVAGGVTDTQYF. The chain joins TRBV7-9 to TRBJ2-3; 10 bases agree with TRBD2. From germline, CDR1 is SEHNR and CDR2 FQNEAQ (reference sequence). The CDR3 is 16 residues long. With V trimmed by 5 bases and J by 3 bases, 8 bases remained unmatched.

The CDR3, as DNA: TGTGCCAGCAGCTCCGGTATGGGGGTAAACATTCAGTACTTC. It codes for CASSSGMGVNIQYF. The V call is TRBV7-2, the J call TRBJ2-4; possibly TRBD1 or TRBD2 for D (5 bases each). The ends were cut back, 4 bases at V and 6 bases at J, with 13 bases in the middle. The CDR3 loop spans 14 amino acids. The germline V gene has CDR1 SGHTA and CDR2 FQGNSA. Filled out from reference TRBV7-2 and TRBJ2-4, the complete variable domain reads GAGVSQSPSNKVTEKGKDVELRCDPISGHTALYWYRQSLGQGLEFLIYFQGNSAPDKSGLPSDRFSAERTGGSVSTLTIQRTQQEDSAVYLCASSSGMGVNIQYFGAGTRLSVL.

The genes are TRBV4-1 and TRBJ1-3, with TRBD1 matching 9 bases. V lost 4 bases to trimming and J lost 0 bases; unmatched junction nucleotides: 10. Germline values: CDR1 MGHRA, CDR2 YSYEKL. This CDR3 comprises 18 residues. Written as DNA, the CDR3 is TGCGCCAGCAGCCTCGTCCCGGGACAGGGTTTCTCTGGAAACACCATATATTTT. This gives the protein CASSLVPGQGFSGNTIYF.

The chain carries TRBV11-3 and TRBJ2-2, with 11 nucleotides matching TRBD1. The CDR3 loop spans 15 amino acids. V dropped 5 bases and J dropped 3; count of bases not matched to a gene: 2. Germline CDR1 SGHNT, CDR2 YENEEA. CDR3 loop: CASSLGQGDTGELFF. The CDR3 region has the DNA TGTGCCAGCAGCCTGGGACAGGGGGACACCGGGGAGCTGTTTTTT.

As DNA, the CDR3 is TGTGCCAGCAGCGTAGAATCTGCGAGTGAGCAGTTCTTC. It specifies CASSVESASEQFF. The rearrangement links TRBV9 to TRBJ2-1; D gene uncertain. The CDR3 runs 13 residues. Trimming pared 0 bases from V and 9 bases from J, leaving 10 bases between. The V gene's germline CDR1 is SGDLS and CDR2 YYNGEE.

The chain employs TRBV5-1 and TRBJ1-2; TRBD1 is a possible D gene (5 bases). V lost 5 bases, J lost 4 bases, and 12 bases lay in between. CDR3 length: 13 residues. Germline values: CDR1 SGHRS, CDR2 YFSETQ. Written as DNA, the CDR3 is TGCGCCAGCAGGGATACAGGTCTCTATGGCTACACCTTC. Translated, it gives CASRDTGLYGYTF.

The gene calls are TRBV18 and TRBJ2-7, with D possibly being TRBD1 (5 bases). The CDR3 has 15 residues. The germline gives CDR1 KGHSH, CDR2 LQKENI. Trimming took 2 bases from V and 7 from J, leaving 18 bases between them. CDR3 residues: CASSPSRQSYGEQYF. The CDR3 coding sequence is TGTGCCAGCTCACCATCTAGACAGAGCTATGGAGAGCAGTACTTC.

This chain connects TRBV5-1 to TRBJ2-5; TRBD2 matches 7 bases. The trim removed 4 bases at V and 2 bases at J, leaving 5 bases unmatched. CDR3 length equals 14 residues. CDR1 and CDR2 (germline): SGHRS, YFSETQ. CDR3 DNA: TGCGCCAGCAGCGCGACTAGCAATCAAGAGACCCAGTACTTC. Protein sequence: CASSATSNQETQYF.

The rearrangement uses TRBV5-1 and TRBJ2-7; TRBD1 matches at 8 bases. This CDR3 is 17 amino acids long. The germline CDR1 and CDR2 sequences are SGHRS and YFSETQ. The V gene end was trimmed by 0 bases and the J gene end by 3 bases; junction bases not matched to a gene: 11. This CDR3 is CASSLDIRGPAFYEQYF. CDR3 nucleotide sequence: TGCGCCAGCAGCTTGGATATCAGGGGGCCGGCATTCTACGAGCAGTACTTC.

V gene TRBV5-1 combines with J gene TRBJ2-7; 8 positions match TRBD2. This CDR3 spans 16 amino acids. Germline V gene lookup returns CDR1 SGHRS and CDR2 YFSETQ. V was pared by 5 bases and J by 3 bases, with 13 bases of the junction left unmatched. CDR3 loop: CASRSSGLALSYEQYF. As DNA, the CDR3 is TGCGCCAGCAGATCTAGTGGACTAGCCCTAAGCTACGAGCAGTACTTC. The variable domain in full, completed from reference TRBV5-1 and TRBJ2-7, reads KAGVTQTPRYLIKTRGQQVTLSCSPISGHRSVSWYQQTPGQGLQFLFEYFSETQRNKGNFPGRFSGRQFSNSRSEMNVSTLELGDSALYLCASRSSGLALSYEQYFGPGTRLTVT.

The V call is TRBV2, the J call TRBJ2-7; 7 nucleotides match TRBD2. CDR1 and CDR2 (germline): SNHLY, FYNNEI. The CDR3 is 14 residues long. Trimming removed 6 bases from V and 3 bases from J; junction bases left unmatched: 8. This CDR3 reads CASSTVASGYEQYF. CDR3 DNA: TGTGCCAGCAGCACTGTGGCTAGCGGCTACGAGCAGTACTTC.

This clone was seen a single time. This chain uses TRBV5-1 with TRBJ2-1; no reliable D call. V was trimmed by 3 bases and J by 5 bases, leaving 12 bases between them. Germline loops: CDR1 SGHRS, CDR2 YFSETQ. The CDR3 is made up of 14 amino acids. Here the CDR3 reads CASSSAVGDNEQFF. The DNA of the CDR3 is TGCGCCAGCAGCTCTGCGGTCGGAGACAATGAGCAGTTCTTC.

V is TRBV29-1 and J is TRBJ1-2, with D possibly being TRBD1 (6 bases). The CDR3 totals 13 residues. Trimming removed 2 bases at V and 2 bases at J, with 9 bases between. Germline-derived CDR1 and CDR2 are SQVTM and ANQGSEA. Here the CDR3 reads CSVEIQGNYGYTF. CDR3 nucleotides: TGCAGCGTTGAAATACAGGGCAACTATGGCTACACCTTC.